These 9 T cell receptor beta chains were all obtained from the same sample, sequenced in a study of shared clonotypes between healthy human individuals (dated by TCRdb to 2020 to 2021). The method was the immunoSEQ multiplex PCR assay. TCRdb's version of the immuneACCESS table is confined to in-frame rearrangements and falls short of the full clone set. An unresolved V gene accounts for under half of the shortfall where checked; the remainder is of unknown origin. Recorded for this sample are roughly 640,000 clones; approximately 97% of them occurred a single time. The ten largest clones capture about 0.057% of the sample. What was sequenced was naive CD4+ T cells sorted from blood. The label giving this sample's cell subset or site can be read as: CD45RA+ positively selected. The origin of the receptors is a woman aged 25 to 39 in good health.

The chain has TRBV7-9 and TRBJ1-1; the match to TRBD1 covers 8 bases. V trimming: 5 bases; J trimming: 3 bases; junction bases outside the gene matches: 2. Germline V gene lookup returns CDR1 SEHNR and CDR2 FQNEAQ (reference sequence). There are 13 residues in the CDR3. The CDR3 coding sequence is TGTGCCAGCAGCCTACAGGGGGACACTGAAGCTTTCTTT. It codes for CASSLQGDTEAFF.

The V call is TRBV5-1, the J call TRBJ1-2; TRBD1 aligns across 11 bases. The CDR3 extends over 15 amino acids. The V gene end was trimmed by 2 bases and the J gene end by 6 bases; junction bases not matched to a gene: 6. Germline-derived CDR1 and CDR2 are SGHRS and YFSETQ. Written as DNA, the CDR3 is TGCGCCAGCAGCTTATCTTGGGACAGGGGGAATGGCTACACCTTC. It specifies CASSLSWDRGNGYTF. The variable domain in full, with the rest retrieved from reference TRBV5-1 and TRBJ1-2, is KAGVTQTPRYLIKTRGQQVTLSCSPISGHRSVSWYQQTPGQGLQFLFEYFSETQRNKGNFPGRFSGRQFSNSRSEMNVSTLELGDSALYLCASSLSWDRGNGYTFGSGTRLTVV.

The chain links TRBV29-1 to TRBJ1-2, with D unclear. CDR3 length: 14 amino acids. CDR1 is SQVTM and CDR2 is ANQGSEA in the germline V gene. Trimming took off 8 bases at V and 5 bases at J, with 21 bases between the two ends. The DNA of the CDR3 is TGCAGCTCGCATCCCTACTTGGAAGCGTATGGCTACACCTTC. This sequence encodes CSSHPYLEAYGYTF.

In its sample, this clone was seen a few times. Other DNA sequences in this specimen translate into the identical CDR3. This sequence joins TRBV11-2 and TRBJ1-1, with TRBD1 as a possible D gene (5 bases). The germline V and J ends were trimmed by 1 base and 5 bases, with 8 bases remaining between them. This CDR3 has 13 amino acids. In germline, CDR1 is SGHAT, CDR2 FQNNGV. The CDR3 region has the DNA TGTGCCAGCAGCTTAGTTCCAGGGACTGAAGCTTTCTTT. Protein sequence: CASSLVPGTEAFF.

The chain recombines TRBV7-9 with TRBJ1-2; the D gene is possibly TRBD1 (6 bases). V was trimmed by 3 bases and J by 2 bases, leaving 7 bases between them. Germline values: CDR1 SEHNR, CDR2 FQNEAQ (reference sequence). The CDR3 has 13 amino acids. The CDR3 loop reads CASSFTGNYGYTF. The CDR3 DNA reads as TGTGCCAGCAGCTTTACAGGGAACTATGGCTACACCTTC. Drawing the rest from reference TRBV7-9 and TRBJ1-2, the complete variable domain is DTGVSQNPRHKITKRGQNVTFRCDPISEHNRLYWYRQTLGQGPEFLTYFQNEAQLEKSRLLSDRFSAERPKGSFSTLEIQRTEQGDSAMYLCASSFTGNYGYTFGSGTRLTVV.

This sequence joins TRBV6-1 and TRBJ1-1, with 8 bases that match TRBD1. This CDR3 contains 12 residues. Germline values: CDR1 MNHNS, CDR2 SASEGT. V trimming: 7 bases; J trimming: 4 bases; junction bases outside the gene matches: 2. CDR3 residues: CASNDRGTEAFF. The CDR3 DNA is TGTGCCAGCAATGACAGGGGCACTGAAGCTTTCTTT.

About this clone: The CDR3 end shows no conserved phenylalanine or tryptophan, and so a read error is likely. Because the CDR3's place on the DNA is in doubt, the DNA is left out and the CDR3 is given as listed by TCRdb. V is TRBV21-1 and J is TRBJ1-4; no check of the table's D call, TRBD1, against the DNA was made. TRBV21-1 is classified as a pseudogene. The CDR3 extends over 13 residues, inclusive of both ends. The chain's CDR3 is CASSKDDRKKLFL.

This chain joins TRBV2 and TRBJ1-2, with D hard to call. The CDR3 spans 13 residues. Germline lookup yields CDR1 SNHLY and CDR2 FYNNEI. V was pared by 3 bases and J by 4 bases, with 9 bases between. CDR3 bases: TGTGCCAGCAGTGATGTGCCTGGCTATGGCTACACCTTC. The encoded protein is CASSDVPGYGYTF.

The V call is TRBV6-6, the J call TRBJ1-4; D may be TRBD1 (5 bases). The V and J ends lost 6 bases and 5 bases respectively, with 10 bases between them. In germline, CDR1 is MNHNY, CDR2 SVGAGI (reference sequence). This CDR3 comprises 13 residues. CDR3 sequence: CASRRQQNEKLFF. As DNA, the CDR3 is TGTGCCAGCAGAAGACAGCAGAATGAAAAACTGTTTTTT.